This TCR beta chain was profiled in a study of sequential checkpoint blockade in melanoma. Across the whole study: Arm A got nivolumab then ipilimumab; arm B the reverse, 1:1. Maintenance nivolumab came after either treatment sequence.

Germline CDR1 SEHNR, CDR2 FQNEAQ (reference sequence). CDR3 length: 15 amino acids. V dropped 5 bases and J dropped 2 bases, with 16 bases sitting between them. The assay was immunoSEQ multiplex PCR, and TCRdb's table has in-frame clones only and misses some. The sample lists fewer than 20,000 clones, 72% occurring once. The treatment is: randomized to nivolumab then ipilimumab (arm A) or the reverse (arm B). DNA-damaging chemotherapy had not been given to any patient beforehand. From thawed PBMCs, live CD3+CD8+ cells negative for CD19 and CD56 were sorted. The material was CD8+ T cells sorted from blood (inferred from file names), obtained from a patient given nivolumab and ipilimumab in sequence. The clonotype comes from a human donor with melanoma. The genes are TRBV7-9 and TRBJ2-7; a weak D match, TRBD1 (6 bases). CDR3 coding DNA: TGTGCCAGCAGCGATAGGGCAGGGGCCCCCTACGAGCAGTACTTC. Protein sequence: CASSDRAGAPYEQYF.